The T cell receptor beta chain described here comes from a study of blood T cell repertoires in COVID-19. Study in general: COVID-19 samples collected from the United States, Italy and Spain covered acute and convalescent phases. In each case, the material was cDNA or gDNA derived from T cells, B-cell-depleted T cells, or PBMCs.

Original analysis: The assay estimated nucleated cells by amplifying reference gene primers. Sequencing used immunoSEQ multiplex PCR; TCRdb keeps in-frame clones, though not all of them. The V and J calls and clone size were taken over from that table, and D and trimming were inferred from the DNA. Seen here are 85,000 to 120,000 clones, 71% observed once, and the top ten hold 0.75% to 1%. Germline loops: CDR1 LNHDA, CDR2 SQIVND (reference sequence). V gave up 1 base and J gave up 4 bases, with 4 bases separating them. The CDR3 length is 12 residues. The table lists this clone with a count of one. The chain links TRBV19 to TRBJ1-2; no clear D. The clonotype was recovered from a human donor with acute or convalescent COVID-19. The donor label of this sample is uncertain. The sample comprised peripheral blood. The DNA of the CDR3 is TGTGCCAGTAGTATAGCGAGCTATGGCTACACCTTC. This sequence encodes CASSIASYGYTF.